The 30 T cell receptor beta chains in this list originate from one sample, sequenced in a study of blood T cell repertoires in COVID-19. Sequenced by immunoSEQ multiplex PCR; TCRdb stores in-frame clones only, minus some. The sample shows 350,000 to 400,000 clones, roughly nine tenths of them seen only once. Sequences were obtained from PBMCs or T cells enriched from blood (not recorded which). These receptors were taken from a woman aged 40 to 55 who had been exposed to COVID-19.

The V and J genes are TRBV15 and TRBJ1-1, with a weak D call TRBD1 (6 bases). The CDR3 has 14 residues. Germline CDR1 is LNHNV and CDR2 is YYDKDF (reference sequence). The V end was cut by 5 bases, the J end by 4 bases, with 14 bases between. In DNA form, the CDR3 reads TGTGCCACCAGCGGGGGCAGGGACGCCACTGAAGCTTTCTTT. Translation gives CATSGGRDATEAFF.

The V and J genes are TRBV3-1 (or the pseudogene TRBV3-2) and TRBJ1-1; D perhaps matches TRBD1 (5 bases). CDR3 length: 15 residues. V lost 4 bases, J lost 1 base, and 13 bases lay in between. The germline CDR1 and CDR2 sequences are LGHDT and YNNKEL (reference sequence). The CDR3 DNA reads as TGTGCCAGCAGCCCAAGTCCAGGGCCGAACACTGAAGCTTTCTTT. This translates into CASSPSPGPNTEAFF.

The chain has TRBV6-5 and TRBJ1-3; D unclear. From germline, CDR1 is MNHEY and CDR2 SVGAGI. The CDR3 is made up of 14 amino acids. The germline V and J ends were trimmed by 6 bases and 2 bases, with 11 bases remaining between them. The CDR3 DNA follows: TGTGCCAGCAGCGCCAGCGTTGCTGGAAACACCATATATTTT. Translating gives CASSASVAGNTIYF.

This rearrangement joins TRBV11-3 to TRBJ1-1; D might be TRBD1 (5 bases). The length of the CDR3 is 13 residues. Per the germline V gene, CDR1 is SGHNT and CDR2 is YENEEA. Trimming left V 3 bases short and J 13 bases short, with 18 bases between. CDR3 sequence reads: CASSLILQGTVFF. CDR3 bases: TGTGCCAGCAGCTTGATTCTCCAGGGTACCGTTTTCTTT.

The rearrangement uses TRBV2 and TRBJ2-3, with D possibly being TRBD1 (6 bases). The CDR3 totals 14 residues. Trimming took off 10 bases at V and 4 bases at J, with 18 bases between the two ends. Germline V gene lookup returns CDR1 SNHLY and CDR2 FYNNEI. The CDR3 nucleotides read TGTGCCACCACCCTAGGGGGAGTGGCAGATACGCAGTATTTT. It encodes CATTLGGVADTQYF.

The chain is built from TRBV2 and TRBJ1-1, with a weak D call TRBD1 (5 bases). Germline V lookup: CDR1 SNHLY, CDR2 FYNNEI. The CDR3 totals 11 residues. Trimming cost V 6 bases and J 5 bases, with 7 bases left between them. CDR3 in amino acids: CASRQGTEAFF. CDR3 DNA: TGTGCCAGCAGGCAGGGAACTGAAGCTTTCTTT. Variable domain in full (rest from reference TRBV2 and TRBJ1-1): EPEVTQTPSHQVTQMGQEVILRCVPISNHLYFYWYRQILGQKVEFLVSFYNNEISEKSEIFDDQFSVERPDGSNFTLKIRSTKLEDSAMYFCASRQGTEAFFGQGTRLTVV.

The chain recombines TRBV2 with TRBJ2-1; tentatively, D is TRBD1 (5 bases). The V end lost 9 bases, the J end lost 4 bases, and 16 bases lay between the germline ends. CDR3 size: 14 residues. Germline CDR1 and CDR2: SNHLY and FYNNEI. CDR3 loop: CASMAGQLYNEQFF. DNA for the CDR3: TGTGCCAGTATGGCAGGGCAATTGTACAATGAGCAGTTCTTC.

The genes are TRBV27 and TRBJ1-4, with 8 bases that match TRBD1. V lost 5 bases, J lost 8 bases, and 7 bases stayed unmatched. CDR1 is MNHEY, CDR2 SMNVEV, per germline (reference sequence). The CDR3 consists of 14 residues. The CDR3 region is CASSPDRGSEKLFF. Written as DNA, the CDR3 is TGTGCCAGCAGTCCCGACAGGGGTAGCGAAAAACTGTTTTTT.

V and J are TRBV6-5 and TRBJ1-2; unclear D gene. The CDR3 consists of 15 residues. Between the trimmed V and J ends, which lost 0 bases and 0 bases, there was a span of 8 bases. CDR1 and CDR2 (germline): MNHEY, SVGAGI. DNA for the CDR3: TGTGCCAGCAGTTACTCGAGGGTCTCTAACTATGGCTACACCTTC. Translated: CASSYSRVSNYGYTF.

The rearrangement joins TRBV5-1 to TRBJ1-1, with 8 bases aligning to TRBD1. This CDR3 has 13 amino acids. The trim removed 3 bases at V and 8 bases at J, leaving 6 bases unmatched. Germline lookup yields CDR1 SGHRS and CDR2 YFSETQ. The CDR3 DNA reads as TGCGCCAGCAGCTCAGGGGGCAGTCGGGAAGCTTTCTTT. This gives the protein CASSSGGSREAFF.

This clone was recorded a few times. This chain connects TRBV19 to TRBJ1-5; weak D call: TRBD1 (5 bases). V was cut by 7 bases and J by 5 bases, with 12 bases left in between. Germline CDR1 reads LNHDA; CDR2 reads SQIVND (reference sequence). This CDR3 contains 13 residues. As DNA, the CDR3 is TGTGCCAGTAACCGACAGATTCATCAGCCCCAGCATTTT. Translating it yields CASNRQIHQPQHF.

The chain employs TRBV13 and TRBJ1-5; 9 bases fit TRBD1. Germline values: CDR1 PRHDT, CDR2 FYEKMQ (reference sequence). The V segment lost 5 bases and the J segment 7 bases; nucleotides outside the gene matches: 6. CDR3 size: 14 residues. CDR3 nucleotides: TGTGCCAGCAGCCGACAGGGGGTGGGCCAGCCCCAGCATTTT. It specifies CASSRQGVGQPQHF.

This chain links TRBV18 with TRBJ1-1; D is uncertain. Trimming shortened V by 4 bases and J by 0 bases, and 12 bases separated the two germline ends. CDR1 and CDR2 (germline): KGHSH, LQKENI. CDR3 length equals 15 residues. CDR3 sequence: CASSQSGVMNTEAFF. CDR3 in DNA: TGTGCCAGCTCACAGAGTGGAGTGATGAACACTGAAGCTTTCTTT.

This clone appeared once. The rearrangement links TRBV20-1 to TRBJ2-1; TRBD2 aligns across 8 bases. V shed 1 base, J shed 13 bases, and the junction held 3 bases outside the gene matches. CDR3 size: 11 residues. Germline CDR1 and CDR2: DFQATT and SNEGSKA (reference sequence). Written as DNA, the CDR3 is TGCAGTGCTAGAGTAGCGGGACCACAGTTCTTC. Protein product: CSARVAGPQFF.

The CDR3 loop reads CASGSPTKTSGGVDTQYF. CDR3 bases: TGTGCTAGTGGTTCCCCGACAAAGACTAGCGGGGGGGTAGATACGCAGTATTTT. The chain combines TRBV12-5 with TRBJ2-3; 14 bases match TRBD2. Germline V lookup: CDR1 LGHNT, CDR2 FRNRAP. This CDR3 region has 18 residues. V shed 4 bases, J shed 5 bases, and the junction held 11 bases outside the gene matches. Full variable domain (remainder filled in from reference TRBV12-5 and TRBJ2-3): DARVTQTPRHKVTEMGQEVTMRCQPILGHNTVFWYRQTMMQGLELLAYFRNRAPLDDSGMPKDRFSAEMPDATLATLKIQPSEPRDSAVYFCASGSPTKTSGGVDTQYFGPGTRLTVL.

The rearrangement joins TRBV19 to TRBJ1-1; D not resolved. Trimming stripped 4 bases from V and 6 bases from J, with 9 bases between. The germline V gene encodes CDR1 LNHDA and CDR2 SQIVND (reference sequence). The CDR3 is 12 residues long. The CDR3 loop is CASSNRIAEAFF. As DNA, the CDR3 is TGTGCCAGTAGTAATAGAATCGCTGAAGCTTTCTTT.

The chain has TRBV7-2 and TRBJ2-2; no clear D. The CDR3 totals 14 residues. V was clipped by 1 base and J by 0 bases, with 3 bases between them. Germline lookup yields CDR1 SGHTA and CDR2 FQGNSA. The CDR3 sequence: CASSLDSNTGELFF. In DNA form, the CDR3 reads TGTGCCAGCAGCTTAGACTCGAACACCGGGGAGCTGTTTTTT.

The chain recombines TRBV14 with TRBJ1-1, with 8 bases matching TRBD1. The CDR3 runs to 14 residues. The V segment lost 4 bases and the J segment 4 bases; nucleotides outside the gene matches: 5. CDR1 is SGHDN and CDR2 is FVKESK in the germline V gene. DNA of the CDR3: TGTGCCAGCAGCCGCCGGACAGGGTTCACTGAAGCTTTCTTT. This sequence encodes CASSRRTGFTEAFF.

The CDR3 reads CATLGTGRTEAFF. In DNA form, the CDR3 reads TGTGCCACCCTGGGGACAGGGCGCACTGAAGCTTTCTTT. The genes are TRBV6-5 and TRBJ1-1; 9 nucleotides line up with TRBD1. The CDR3 spans 13 residues. V trimming: 10 bases; J trimming: 4 bases; junction bases outside the gene matches: 7. Germline-derived CDR1 and CDR2 are MNHEY and SVGAGI.

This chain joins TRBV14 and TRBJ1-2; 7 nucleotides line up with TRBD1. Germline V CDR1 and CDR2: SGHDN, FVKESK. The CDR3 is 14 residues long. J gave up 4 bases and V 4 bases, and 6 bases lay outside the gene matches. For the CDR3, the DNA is TGTGCCAGCAGCCTAGGGGGCCCGAGCTATGGCTACACCTTC. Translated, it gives CASSLGGPSYGYTF.

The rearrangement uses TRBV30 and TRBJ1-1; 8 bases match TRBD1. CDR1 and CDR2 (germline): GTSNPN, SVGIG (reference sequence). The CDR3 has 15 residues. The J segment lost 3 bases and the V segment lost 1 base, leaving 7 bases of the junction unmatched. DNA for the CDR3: TGTGCCTGGAGTGGTACAGGGGGTTCGTACACTGAAGCTTTCTTT. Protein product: CAWSGTGGSYTEAFF.

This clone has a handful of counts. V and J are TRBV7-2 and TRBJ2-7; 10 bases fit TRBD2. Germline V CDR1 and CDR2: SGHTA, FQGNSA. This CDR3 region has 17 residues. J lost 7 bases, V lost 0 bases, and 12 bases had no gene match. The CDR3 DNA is TGTGCCAGCAGCTTAGCGGCTAGCGGGAGCCCGGGACGTGAGCAGTACTTC. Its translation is CASSLAASGSPGREQYF.

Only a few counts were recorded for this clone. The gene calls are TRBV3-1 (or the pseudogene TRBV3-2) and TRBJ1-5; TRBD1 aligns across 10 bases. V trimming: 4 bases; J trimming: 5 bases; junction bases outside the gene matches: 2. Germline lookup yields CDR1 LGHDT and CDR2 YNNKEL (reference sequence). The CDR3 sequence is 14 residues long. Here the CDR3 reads CASSPTGGDQPQHF. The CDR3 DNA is TGTGCCAGCAGCCCGACAGGGGGCGATCAGCCCCAGCATTTT.

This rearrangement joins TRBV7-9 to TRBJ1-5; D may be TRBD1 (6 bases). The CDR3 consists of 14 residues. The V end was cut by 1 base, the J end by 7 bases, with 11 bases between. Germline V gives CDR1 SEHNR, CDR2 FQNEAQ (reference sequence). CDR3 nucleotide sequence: TGTGCCAGCAGCTTAGGGGGGGGCGACCAGCCCCAGCATTTT. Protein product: CASSLGGGDQPQHF.

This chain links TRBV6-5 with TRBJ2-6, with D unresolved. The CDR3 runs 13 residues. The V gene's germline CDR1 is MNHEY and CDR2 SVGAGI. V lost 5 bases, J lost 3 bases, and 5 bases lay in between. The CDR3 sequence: CASSSDGANVLTF. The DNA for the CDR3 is TGTGCCAGCAGTAGCGATGGGGCCAACGTCCTGACTTTC.

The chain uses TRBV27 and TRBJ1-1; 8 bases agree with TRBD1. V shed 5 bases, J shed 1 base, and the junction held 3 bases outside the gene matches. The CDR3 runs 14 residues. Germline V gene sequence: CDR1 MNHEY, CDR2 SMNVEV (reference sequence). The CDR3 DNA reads TGTGCCAGCAGTCGAACAGGGGGGAACACTGAAGCTTTCTTT. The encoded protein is CASSRTGGNTEAFF.

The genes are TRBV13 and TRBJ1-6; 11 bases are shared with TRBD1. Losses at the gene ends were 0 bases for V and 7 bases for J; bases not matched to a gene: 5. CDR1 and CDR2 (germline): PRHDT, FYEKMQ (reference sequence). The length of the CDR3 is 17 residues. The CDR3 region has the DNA TGTGCCAGCAGCTTAGGCCGGGGGACAGGGGGGAATTCACCCCTCCACTTT. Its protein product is CASSLGRGTGGNSPLHF. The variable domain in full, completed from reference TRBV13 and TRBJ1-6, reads AAGVIQSPRHLIKEKRETATLKCYPIPRHDTVYWYQQGPGQDPQFLISFYEKMQSDKGSIPDRFSAQQFSDYHSELNMSSLELGDSALYFCASSLGRGTGGNSPLHFGNGTRLTVT.

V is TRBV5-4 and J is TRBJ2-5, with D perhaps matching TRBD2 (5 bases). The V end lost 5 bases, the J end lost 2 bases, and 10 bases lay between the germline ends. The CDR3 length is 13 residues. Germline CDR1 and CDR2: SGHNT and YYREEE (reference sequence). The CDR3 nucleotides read TGTGCCAGCAGTCCCCGGGATCAAGAGACCCAGTACTTC. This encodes CASSPRDQETQYF.

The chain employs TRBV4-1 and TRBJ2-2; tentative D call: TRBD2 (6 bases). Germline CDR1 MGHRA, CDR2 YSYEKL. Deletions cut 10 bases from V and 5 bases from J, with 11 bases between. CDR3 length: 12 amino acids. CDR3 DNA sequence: TGCGCCATCCGCCGGGGGACCGGGGAGCTGTTTTTT. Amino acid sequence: CAIRRGTGELFF.

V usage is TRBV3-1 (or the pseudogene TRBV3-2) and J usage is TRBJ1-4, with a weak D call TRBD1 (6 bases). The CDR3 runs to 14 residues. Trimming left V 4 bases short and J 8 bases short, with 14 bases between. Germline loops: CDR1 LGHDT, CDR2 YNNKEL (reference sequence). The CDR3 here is CASSPRTESEKLFF. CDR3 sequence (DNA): TGTGCCAGCAGCCCGAGGACAGAGTCCGAAAAACTGTTTTTT.